This T cell receptor beta chain emerged from a study of neurological immune-mediated disorders. cDNA was made by 5'RACE with 10-nucleotide random UMIs. One entry per CDR3 protein results from TCRdb running MiXCR on the 5' RACE reads. The top ten hold more than 40% of the sample, which has 20,000 to 25,000 distinct CDR3 sequences, 5.5% to 8% seen once. This clonotype was observed at least ten times. Its antigen remains unidentified. Study results and caveats: Among expanded clones, no CDR3 amino acid sequences were shared across subjects, a pattern suggesting private repertoires in all groups. The most TCR clonal expansion was seen in HTLV-1-associated myelopathy, and the least was seen in multiple sclerosis, which fell below healthy controls.

CD4+ or CD8+ T cells, more than 750,000 per library, were used for sorted libraries. V was pared by 0 bases and J by 5 bases, with 14 bases between. The CDR3 contains 16 residues. Germline loops: CDR1 SGDLS, CDR2 YYNGEE. The origin of this receptor is a man younger than 35 in good health. Source material: CD8+ T cells from blood. The chain uses TRBV9 and TRBJ2-2; D may be TRBD1 (5 bases). The DNA for the CDR3 is TGTGCCAGCAGCGTAGGTGTCACAGGTTGGACCGGGGAGCTGTTTTTT. Encoded protein: CASSVGVTGWTGELFF.